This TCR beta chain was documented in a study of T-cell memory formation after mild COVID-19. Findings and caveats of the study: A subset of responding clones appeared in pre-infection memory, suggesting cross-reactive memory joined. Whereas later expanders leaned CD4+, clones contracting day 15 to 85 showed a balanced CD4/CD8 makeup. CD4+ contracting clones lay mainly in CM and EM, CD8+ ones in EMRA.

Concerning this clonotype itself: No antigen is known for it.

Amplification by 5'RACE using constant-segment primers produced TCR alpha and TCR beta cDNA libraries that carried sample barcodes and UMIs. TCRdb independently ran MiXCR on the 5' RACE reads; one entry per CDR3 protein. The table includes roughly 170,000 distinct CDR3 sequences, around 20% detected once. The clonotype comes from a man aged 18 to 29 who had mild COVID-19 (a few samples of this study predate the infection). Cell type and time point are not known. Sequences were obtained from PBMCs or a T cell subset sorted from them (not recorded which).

CDR3 loop: CASSQEQVSGNTIYF. The CDR3 DNA follows: TGTGCCAGCTCGCAAGAACAGGTCTCTGGAAACACCATATATTTT. This chain connects TRBV18 to TRBJ1-3, with D perhaps matching TRBD1 (5 bases). The CDR3 is 15 amino acids. The germline V and J ends were trimmed by 6 bases and 0 bases, with 12 bases remaining between them. Germline V CDR1 and CDR2: KGHSH, LQKENI.